These 30 T cell receptor beta chains were all obtained from the same sample, sequenced in a study of identical twins. Using its own MiXCR run on the 5' RACE reads, TCRdb lists one record per CDR3 protein. The sample records hundreds of thousands of distinct CDR3 sequences, roughly 18% being singletons. This sample was also put to use in a study of T cells expressing NK-cell markers.

Sequencing was done on a sample of PBMCs. The receptors here all came from a woman aged 18-30 years in good health.

The J gene is TRBJ2-3, the V gene TRBV27; possibly TRBD2 for D (6 bases). The CDR3 has 14 residues. Germline V lookup: CDR1 MNHEY, CDR2 SMNVEV (reference sequence). Trimming stripped 6 bases from V and 2 bases from J, with 12 bases between. CDR3 sequence (DNA): TGTGCCAGCAGCCTAGCGTACCCCACAGATACGCAGTATTTT. This encodes CASSLAYPTDTQYF.

CDR3 in amino acids: CASSSRQGSSEQYF. The CDR3 nucleotides are TGTGCCAGCAGCTCAAGACAGGGATCAAGCGAGCAGTACTTC. V and J are TRBV7-2 and TRBJ2-7, with 7 positions matching TRBD1. V trimming: 4 bases; J trimming: 6 bases; junction bases outside the gene matches: 9. Germline CDR1 reads SGHTA; CDR2 reads FQGNSA. The CDR3 length is 14 residues.

The sample holds many counts of this clonotype. V and J are TRBV6-1 and TRBJ1-1; a possible D gene is TRBD1 (6 bases). V was cut by 6 bases and J by 2 bases, with 10 bases left in between. The CDR3 spans 13 residues. Germline CDR1 reads MNHNS; CDR2 reads SASEGT. The CDR3 nucleotides read TGTGCCAGCAGATCACAGGGAAACACTGAAGCTTTCTTT. Its translation: CASRSQGNTEAFF.

The chain carries TRBV6-2 or TRBV6-3 and TRBJ2-2; D not certain. Trimming shortened V by 2 bases and J by 3 bases, and 7 bases separated the two germline ends. The CDR3 contains 14 residues. Per germline, CDR1 MNHEY and CDR2 SVGEGT. The CDR3 reads CASSYVSHTGELFF. DNA for the CDR3: TGTGCCAGCAGTTACGTATCTCACACCGGGGAGCTGTTTTTT.

This clonotype was observed many times. The gene calls are TRBV4-3 and TRBJ1-4; D possibly corresponds to TRBD1 (5 bases). V was clipped by 1 base and J by 7 bases, with 16 bases between them. The CDR3 covers 16 residues. CDR1 is LGHNA and CDR2 is YSLEER in the germline V gene. Here the CDR3 DNA reads TGCGCCAGCAGCCAAGCCTGGCAGGGCAGAGGTGAAAAACTGTTTTTT. Translation: CASSQAWQGRGEKLFF.

V and J are TRBV20-1 and TRBJ1-5; TRBD1 agrees at 7 bases. V shed 3 bases, J shed 8 bases, and the junction held 19 bases outside the gene matches. This CDR3 is built from 17 residues. The germline CDR1 and CDR2 sequences are DFQATT and SNEGSKA (reference sequence). Written as DNA, the CDR3 is TGCAGTGCTAGCGATGGGGGCAGGGGGACCCTAGGGGAGCCCCAGCATTTT. Translation gives CSASDGGRGTLGEPQHF.

The chain uses TRBV7-8 and TRBJ2-7; weak D call: TRBD1 (7 bases). CDR1 SGHVS and CDR2 FQNEAQ come from the germline V gene. V shed 3 bases and J shed 3 bases, with 12 bases lying between them. This CDR3 is 14 amino acids long. This CDR3 is CASSLAGQLYEQYF. The CDR3 bases are TGTGCCAGCAGCTTGGCGGGACAGCTCTACGAGCAGTACTTC.

The chain has TRBV10-3 and TRBJ1-2, with D hard to call. From germline, CDR1 is ENHRY and CDR2 SYGVKD. The V and J ends lost 6 bases and 6 bases respectively, with 8 bases between them. The CDR3 is 11 amino acids. The CDR3 loop reads CAIRRVDGYTF. The CDR3 DNA reads TGTGCCATCAGGAGGGTCGATGGCTACACCTTC.

The chain has TRBV30 and TRBJ1-2; D gene ambiguous. There are 11 residues in the CDR3. Per germline, CDR1 GTSNPN and CDR2 SVGIG (reference sequence). The V end lost 0 bases, the J end lost 5 bases, and 4 bases lay between the germline ends. The CDR3 sequence is CAWSVLYGYTF. The DNA for the CDR3 is TGTGCCTGGAGTGTACTTTATGGCTACACCTTC.

In this sample, this clonotype turned up a few times. The chain uses TRBV20-1 and TRBJ2-4; the D is unclear. The ends were cut back, 7 bases at V and 9 bases at J, with 16 bases in the middle. This CDR3 is built from 12 residues. Germline-derived CDR1 and CDR2 are DFQATT and SNEGSKA (reference sequence). CDR3 sequence: CSVIRNLGIQYF. The CDR3 region has the DNA TGCAGTGTTATCCGAAACTTAGGCATTCAGTACTTC.

The table lists this clonotype with a few counts. This rearrangement joins TRBV5-1 to TRBJ2-1; 9 positions agree with TRBD2. The CDR3 spans 15 residues. The V and J ends lost 1 base and 9 bases, in that order; junction bases with no gene match: 8. Germline V gene data show CDR1 as SGHRS and CDR2 as YFSETQ. The DNA of the CDR3 is TGCGCCAGCAGCTTGAATAGCGGGAGTCTAGGTGAGCAGTTCTTC. This gives the protein CASSLNSGSLGEQFF.

The CDR3 spells CASSLFEGGGYTF. The DNA for the CDR3 is TGTGCCAGCAGCTTATTCGAAGGGGGCGGCTACACCTTC. The chain has TRBV7-2 and TRBJ1-2; 7 nucleotides agree with TRBD1. Trimming at V came to 2 bases and at J to 8 bases, leaving 5 bases not matched to a gene. Germline-derived CDR1 and CDR2 are SGHTA and FQGNSA. The CDR3 has 13 residues.

This chain joins TRBV5-1 and TRBJ2-1; D ambiguous. This CDR3 is built from 14 residues. Germline V gene lookup returns CDR1 SGHRS and CDR2 YFSETQ. Trimming left V 5 bases short and J 6 bases short, with 15 bases between. The CDR3 is CASRSSLDSNEQFF. The CDR3 DNA reads TGCGCCAGCAGGAGTAGTTTGGATAGCAATGAGCAGTTCTTC.

This chain connects TRBV5-1 to TRBJ2-5, with TRBD2 identical over 9 bases. After removal of 5 bases from V and 0 bases from J, the junction contained 5 bases not matched to a gene. In germline, CDR1 is SGHRS, CDR2 YFSETQ. The CDR3 is 15 amino acids. CDR3 amino acids: CASSQWTSDQETQYF. The CDR3 DNA is TGCGCCAGCAGTCAATGGACTAGCGACCAAGAGACCCAGTACTTC.

The table lists this clonotype with many counts. The rearrangement uses TRBV12-3 or TRBV12-4 and TRBJ1-1, with no clear D. This CDR3 is built from 13 residues. The V end lost 4 bases, the J end lost 5 bases, and 11 bases lay between the germline ends. CDR3 sequence (DNA): TGTGCCAGCAGTTGGGGTCCAGATACTGAAGCTTTCTTT. This codes for CASSWGPDTEAFF.

The chain has TRBV4-3 and TRBJ2-3; D not resolved. The length of the CDR3 is 13 residues. V dropped 0 bases and J dropped 4 bases, with 5 bases sitting between them. Germline-derived CDR1 and CDR2 are LGHNA and YSLEER. CDR3 sequence (DNA): TGCGCCAGCAGCCAAGAGAGTGCAGATACGCAGTATTTT. Amino acid sequence: CASSQESADTQYF.

The table lists this clonotype with many counts. This chain uses TRBV20-1 with TRBJ1-1, with D possibly matching TRBD1 (6 bases). The CDR3 is 10 residues long. The germline V gene encodes CDR1 DFQATT and CDR2 SNEGSKA (reference sequence). The CDR3 is CSARGTEAFF. The CDR3, as DNA: TGCAGCGCCAGGGGTACTGAAGCTTTCTTT.

The chain combines TRBV19 with TRBJ1-5; D call uncertain. Germline V gives CDR1 LNHDA, CDR2 SQIVND (reference sequence). Trimming took off 11 bases at V and 6 bases at J, with 20 bases between the two ends. The CDR3 loop spans 14 amino acids. The chain's CDR3 is CACTTMGGRQPQHF. CDR3 DNA sequence: TGTGCCTGCACCACCATGGGAGGGCGTCAGCCCCAGCATTTT.

In this sample, this clonotype turned up a few times. The chain has TRBV9 and TRBJ2-3; TRBD2 is a possible D gene (5 bases). V dropped 2 bases and J dropped 0 bases, with 7 bases sitting between them. The CDR3 is made up of 14 amino acids. CDR1 and CDR2 (germline): SGDLS, YYNGEE. The CDR3 DNA reads as TGTGCCAGCAGCGTGACTACTAGCACAGATACGCAGTATTTT. This encodes CASSVTTSTDTQYF.

This clonotype was observed a few times. V usage is TRBV5-1 and J usage is TRBJ2-2; no reliable D call. V was shortened by 4 bases and J by 5 bases, with 12 bases between the two germline ends. Germline values: CDR1 SGHRS, CDR2 YFSETQ. The length of the CDR3 is 14 residues. The CDR3 nucleotides read TGCGCCAGCAGCCCTCTTTGGGGAACCGGGGAGCTGTTTTTT. Translation gives CASSPLWGTGELFF.

This clonotype was counted between two and nine times. The chain recombines TRBV3-1 with TRBJ2-2; D unclear. This CDR3 spans 13 amino acids. V was cut by 1 base and J by 6 bases, with 6 bases left in between. Per germline, CDR1 LGHDT and CDR2 YNNKEL (reference sequence). The CDR3 spells CASSQGQSGELFF. DNA for the CDR3: TGTGCCAGCAGCCAAGGCCAATCCGGGGAGCTGTTTTTT.

The J gene is TRBJ1-1, the V gene TRBV12-3 or TRBV12-4; D gene uncertain. V lost 3 bases to trimming and J lost 0 bases, with 5 bases between them. The CDR3 sequence is 13 residues long. CDR3 region: CASSFVLNTEAFF. DNA of the CDR3: TGTGCCAGCAGTTTTGTACTGAACACTGAAGCTTTCTTT.

The chain recombines TRBV7-6 with TRBJ2-6; D gene unclear. This CDR3 comprises 15 residues. The V and J ends lost 5 bases and 2 bases respectively, with 10 bases between them. The germline gives CDR1 SGHVS, CDR2 FNYEAQ. CDR3 DNA: TGTGCCAGCAGCCCCTCCCAACCTGGGGCCAACGTCCTGACTTTC. Its translation: CASSPSQPGANVLTF.

J is TRBJ2-2 and V is TRBV7-6; D call uncertain. The germline gives CDR1 SGHVS, CDR2 FNYEAQ. The CDR3 consists of 13 residues. Trimming pared 0 bases from V and 9 bases from J, leaving 8 bases between. CDR3: CASSLAPQWELFF. The CDR3 DNA is TGTGCCAGCAGCTTAGCGCCCCAGTGGGAGCTGTTTTTT.

The sample holds a few counts of this clonotype. This chain uses TRBV2 with TRBJ2-3; D is undetermined. Per germline, CDR1 SNHLY and CDR2 FYNNEI. Trimming cost V 7 bases and J 0 bases, with 11 bases left between them. The CDR3 consists of 14 residues. CDR3 sequence (DNA): TGTGCCAGCAAGTTGACGGATAGCACAGATACGCAGTATTTT. It translates to CASKLTDSTDTQYF.

This clonotype has only a few counts. CDR3 protein: CASSLFRTGNQYF. The CDR3 region has the DNA TGTGCCAGCAGCCTTTTTCGGACAGGCAATCAGTACTTC. The chain couples TRBV13 to TRBJ2-7, with 7 bases aligning to TRBD1. In germline, CDR1 is PRHDT, CDR2 FYEKMQ (reference sequence). V was clipped by 5 bases and J by 10 bases; unmatched bases: 11. The CDR3 extends over 13 amino acids.

This clonotype was counted only a few times. This chain links TRBV11-2 with TRBJ2-7; the match to TRBD2 covers 8 bases. CDR1 is SGHAT and CDR2 is FQNNGV in the germline V gene. V was pared by 4 bases and J by 6 bases, with 14 bases of the junction left unmatched. This CDR3 has 16 amino acids. The CDR3: CASSSVQGGGPFEQYF. The CDR3 DNA sequence: TGTGCCAGCAGCTCCGTCCAAGGCGGGGGGCCTTTCGAGCAGTACTTC.

This clonotype has more than one count but fewer than ten. The CDR3 spells CASWSGGSYGYTF. The CDR3 nucleotides read TGTGCCAGCTGGTCAGGGGGAAGCTATGGCTACACCTTC. V usage is TRBV12-3 or TRBV12-4 and J usage is TRBJ1-2; TRBD1 matches at 7 bases. This CDR3 has 13 residues. J was trimmed by 4 bases and V by 8 bases; bases with no gene match: 7.

This clonotype turned up a few times. DNA of the CDR3: TGTGCCAGTACCCATGGTAGGGCTGGGGCCAACGTCCTGACTTTC. Translating gives CASTHGRAGANVLTF. The J gene is TRBJ2-6, the V gene TRBV19; D gene uncertain. The CDR3 extends over 15 amino acids. Trimming removed 7 bases from V and 2 bases from J, with 12 bases in between. The germline CDR1 and CDR2 sequences are LNHDA and SQIVND (reference sequence).

This clonotype appeared a few times. This chain links TRBV11-2 with TRBJ1-3, with D possibly being TRBD1 (5 bases). The CDR3 sequence is 16 residues long. CDR1 and CDR2 (germline): SGHAT, FQNNGV. Trimming stripped 1 base from V and 3 bases from J, with 13 bases between. CDR3 DNA: TGTGCCAGCAGCTTAGTTTCGCGGGGGATTGGAAACACCATATATTTT. Residues: CASSLVSRGIGNTIYF.